These T cell receptor beta chains were read from a single sample in a study of shared clonotypes between healthy human individuals. Some clones are missing from TCRdb's copy, which holds only in-frame ones; the method was immunoSEQ multiplex PCR. The table includes about a million clones, 76% detected once. Input material: memory CD4+ T cells sorted from blood. Receptors originate from a man between 18 and 29 years old in good health. The CDR3 runs from the conserved cysteine through the conserved F or W. Fields, in order: clone size, J gene, D gene, V gene, CDR3 DNA, CDR3 protein. A D gene is named only where the DNA matches it firmly. Clone size appears in some rows only: once, few, many, or a class for an expanded clone.

NA	TRBJ1-5	TRBD1	TRBV30	TGTGCCTGGAGTGTACGGGACAGCAGGTTGTGGTCCCAGCATTTT	CAWSVRDSRLWSQHF
NA	TRBJ1-4	NA	TRBV6-5	TGTGCCAGCAGGTCCCGACAGAGAACTAATGAAAAACTGTTTTTT	CASRSRQRTNEKLFF
NA	TRBJ1-5	TRBD1	TRBV25-1	TGTGCCAGCAGGGCGGGGACAGGGTGGTATTTGAAGCCCCAGCATTTT	CASRAGTGWYLKPQHF
NA	TRBJ1-6	NA	TRBV19	TGTGCCAGTAGGAAGACAGTCTATAATTCACCCCTCCACTTT	CASRKTVYNSPLHF
once	TRBJ2-7	NA	TRBV5-4	TGTGCCAGCAGCTTCGCCGGAGGCAGGAGATACGAGCAGTACTTC	CASSFAGGRRYEQYF
once	TRBJ2-1	NA	TRBV5-4	TGTGCCAGCAGCCTAAGTTCCACCGGGGCCTACAATGAGCAGTTCTTC	CASSLSSTGAYNEQFF
few	TRBJ1-5	NA	TRBV30	TGTGCCTGGAGTGTCGGCGGCAATCAGCCCCAGCATTTT	CAWSVGGNQPQHF
NA	TRBJ2-3	NA	TRBV15	TGTGCCACCAGCAGAGGCGGAGGAAGCACAGATACGCAGTATTTT	CATSRGGGSTDTQYF
NA	TRBJ1-6	NA	TRBV7-8	TGTGCCAGCAGCTTTACAGGGTTTGGTTCACCCCTCCACTTT	CASSFTGFGSPLHF
NA	TRBJ1-3	NA	TRBV15	TGTGCCACCAGCAGTTACACAGGCCTCTCTGGAAACACCATATATTTT	CATSSYTGLSGNTIYF
NA	TRBJ2-7	NA	TRBV10-3	TGTGCCATCAGTGAGTCCGCCAAGACCTACGAGCAGTACTTC	CAISESAKTYEQYF
few	TRBJ1-1	NA	TRBV19	TGTGCCAGTAGTATGACTCCGGGCCGGAACACTGAAGCTTTCTTT	CASSMTPGRNTEAFF
many	TRBJ1-1	NA	TRBV11-2	TGTGCCAGCAGCCCTGCGGGGAACACTGAAGCTTTCTTT	CASSPAGNTEAFF
NA	TRBJ2-5	NA	TRBV28	TGTGCCAGCAGTAGGGGGGCCAAAGAGACCCAGTACTTC	CASSRGAKETQYF
NA	TRBJ1-6	TRBD1	TRBV10-3	TGTGCCATCAGTGAGTCGGGACAGGGAAATTCACCCCTCCACTTT	CAISESGQGNSPLHF
few	TRBJ1-6	NA	TRBV10-3	TGTGCCATCAGTGACAGTGCCAATTCACCCCTCCACTTT	CAISDSANSPLHF
NA	TRBJ1-2	NA	TRBV7-2	TGTGCCAGCAGCTTAGACGCTGACAACAGGAATGGATACACCTTC	CASSLDADNRNGYTF
NA	TRBJ2-5	TRBD1	TRBV5-6	TGTGCCAGCAGCCTGGGACAGCCCTTTGCGGAGACCCAGTACTTC	CASSLGQPFAETQYF
few	TRBJ1-1	NA	TRBV5-1	TGCGCCAGCAGCTTGGGTGGAGTCACTGAAGCTTTCTTT	CASSLGGVTEAFF
NA	TRBJ1-5	NA	TRBV19	TGTGCCAGTAGTTGGGGGGGACTAAGCAATCAGCCCCAGCATTTT	CASSWGGLSNQPQHF
NA	TRBJ2-1	NA	TRBV6-5	TGTGCCAGCAGTCCTACCATATCAATCGGTGAGCAGTTCTTC	CASSPTISIGEQFF
once	TRBJ1-5	TRBD1	TRBV9	TGTGCCAGCAGCACCGGGACAGGGAGCAATCAGCCCCAGCATTTT	CASSTGTGSNQPQHF
NA	TRBJ2-1	NA	TRBV7-9	TGTGCCAGCAGCTTAGCAGGGGGAACTTTACACAATGAGCAGTTCTTC	CASSLAGGTLHNEQFF
NA	TRBJ1-5	NA	TRBV9	TGTGCCAGCAGCGTAGGGGGGGGCACTGATCAGCCCCAGCATTTT	CASSVGGGTDQPQHF
NA	TRBJ1-2	NA	TRBV7-2	TGTGCCAGCAGCTTTCGACAGGTTGACTATGGCTACACCTTC	CASSFRQVDYGYTF
NA	TRBJ2-3	TRBD2	TRBV7-7	TGTGCTAGCAGCTTAGCGGGAGAAACGTCGGATACGCAGTATTTT	CASSLAGETSDTQYF
NA	TRBJ2-3	NA	TRBV6-1	TGTGCCAGCAGTGACTCGACGGGTCCGCAGTATTTT	CASSDSTGPQYF
NA	TRBJ2-5	TRBD2	TRBV9	TGTGCCAGCAGCGAGGGAATAGCGGGGGGACAAGAGACCCAGTACTTC	CASSEGIAGGQETQYF
NA	TRBJ2-7	TRBD1	TRBV6-1	TGTGCCAGCAGTGGGTTTAGGACAGGGATCAACGAGCAGTACTTC	CASSGFRTGINEQYF
NA	TRBJ1-6	NA	TRBV7-2	TGTGCCAGCAGCTTAGTCCAGGACCCGAATTCACCCCTCCACTTT	CASSLVQDPNSPLHF
NA	TRBJ2-1	NA	TRBV5-4	TGTGCCAGCAGCCGAGCGGTTTCTAATGAGCAGTTCTTC	CASSRAVSNEQFF
NA	TRBJ2-5	NA	TRBV18	TGTGCCAGCTCACGTCAGGAGACCCAGTACTTC	CASSRQETQYF
NA	TRBJ1-3	NA	TRBV2	TGTGCCAGCAGTCAGGACGGTCTCTGGGGAAACACCATATATTTT	CASSQDGLWGNTIYF
NA	TRBJ2-3	TRBD1	TRBV9	TGTGCCAGCAGCCCTCAGGGGGCTAGCACAGATACGCAGTATTTT	CASSPQGASTDTQYF
once	TRBJ2-3	TRBD1	TRBV5-1	TGCGCCAGCAGCCCGGACAGGGGGCGGGATACGCAGTATTTT	CASSPDRGRDTQYF
NA	TRBJ1-2	NA	TRBV6-1	TGTGCCAGCAGGGGGGAGGACTATGGCTACACCTTC	CASRGEDYGYTF
many	TRBJ2-5	NA	TRBV7-8	TGTGCCAGCAGCTTAGTGGCGCAAACCCAGGAGGCCCAGTACTTC	CASSLVAQTQEAQYF
NA	TRBJ2-7	TRBD1	TRBV12-5	TGTGCTAGTGGCGTGGGAGACAGGGCTTCCTACGAGCAGTACTTC	CASGVGDRASYEQYF
NA	TRBJ2-3	TRBD2	TRBV4-1	TGCGCCAGCAGCCAATCAAAGACTAGCGGGGGAAGCACAGATACGCAGTATTTT	CASSQSKTSGGSTDTQYF
NA	TRBJ1-1	TRBD1	TRBV28	TGTGCCAGCAGTTTAGGCAGGGGGAGAATAGCTTTCTTT	CASSLGRGRIAFF
NA	TRBJ2-7	TRBD2	TRBV2	TGTGCCAGCAGCCTGACTAGCACTAGCTCCTACGAGCAGTACTTC	CASSLTSTSSYEQYF
NA	TRBJ1-2	NA	TRBV6-1	TGTGCCAGCAGTGTAAGGTGGGACTATGGCTACACCTTC	CASSVRWDYGYTF
NA	TRBJ1-4	NA	TRBV30	TGTGCCTGGAGTCCCAGGGTAAATGAAAAACTGTTTTTT	CAWSPRVNEKLFF
NA	TRBJ1-1	TRBD1	TRBV7-9	TGTGCCAGCAGCCCTCGGACAGGGGGCAAGGCTGAAGCTTTCTTT	CASSPRTGGKAEAFF
NA	TRBJ1-6	NA	TRBV2	TGTGCCAGCAGTGGCAAGGGGCCGAATTATAATTCACCCCTCCACTTT	CASSGKGPNYNSPLHF
NA	TRBJ1-6	TRBD1	TRBV30	TGTGCCTGGAAGGGGGGACAGGGAATATTTGGCCCACATAATTCACCCCTCCACTTT	CAWKGGQGIFGPHNSPLHF
NA	TRBJ2-3	TRBD2	TRBV5-1	TGCGCCAGCAGCTTTACTAGCGCCATCACAGATACGCAGTATTTT	CASSFTSAITDTQYF
NA	TRBJ2-6	NA	TRBV28	TGTGCCAGCAGTTTATTAGTACAGGCTGGGGCCAACGTCCTGACTTTC	CASSLLVQAGANVLTF
NA	TRBJ2-1	TRBD1	TRBV28	TGTGCCAGCAGAACCCTCGGACAGGGATACAATGAGCAGTTCTTC	CASRTLGQGYNEQFF
NA	TRBJ2-7	NA	TRBV2	TGTGCCAGCAGGGAAGGGGGGCCCGAGCAGTACTTC	CASREGGPEQYF
many	TRBJ2-7	TRBD1	TRBV4-1	TGCGCCAGCAGCCACCCGGGACAGTCTTACCCCGAGCAGTACTTC	CASSHPGQSYPEQYF
NA	TRBJ2-7	TRBD1	TRBV30	TGTGCCTGGAGCGCAGGGGGAGAGCAGTACTTC	CAWSAGGEQYF
NA	TRBJ2-3	NA	TRBV5-1	TGCGCCAGCGGTACGACAGACACAGATACGCAGTATTTT	CASGTTDTDTQYF